This T cell receptor beta chain was found in a study of human T cells and chemical hapten exposure. Specified time point: pre-sensitization, week 0. This sample's treatment: therapeutic diphenylcyclopropenone sensitization with weekly scalp DPC. Each CDR3 protein is one row after TCRdb ran MiXCR on the RACE reads. The data show 90,000 or so distinct CDR3 sequences, 8.5% seen once. The study's findings and limits: Clustering by CDR3 similarity yielded significantly more large clusters from expanded TCRs than controls.

There are 18 residues in the CDR3. Germline loops: CDR1 SGHTA, CDR2 FQGNSA. In its sample, this clonotype was seen many times. The antigen remains unidentified. A read error may produce the germline difference seen at one junction end. This chain joins TRBV7-2 and TRBJ2-6; 8 bases align to TRBD1. The receptor was derived from a man between 35 and 55 years old with alopecia areata. Some clones in this sample may be carry-over from other donors' samples. The sample here was whole blood, taken in connection with sensitization to the hapten diphenylcyclopropenone (DPC). CDR3 amino acids: CASSYTGTGGSGANVLTF. The CDR3 bases are TGTGCCAGCAGTTACACCGGGACAGGTGGCTCTGGTGCCAACGTCCTGACTTTC.